One sample yielded the 7 T cell receptor beta chains listed below, sequenced in a study of CD8 T cells in ankylosing spondylitis. TCRdb re-analysed the 5' RACE reads in MiXCR, keeping a single row per CDR3 protein. The sample carries 200,000 to 250,000 distinct CDR3 sequences, about 10% recorded once. Input material: blood, either unsorted or a sorted T cell fraction (not recorded which). The source is a male donor with ankylosing spondylitis or in good health (not recorded which).

This clonotype was counted between two and nine times. V and J are TRBV6-1 and TRBJ2-1, with TRBD2 matching over 11 bases. The CDR3 sequence is 13 residues long. CDR1 and CDR2 (germline): MNHNS, SASEGT. The trim removed 6 bases at V and 7 bases at J, leaving 2 bases unmatched. The CDR3 DNA reads as TGTGCCAGCAGACTAGCGGGAGTTAATGAGCAGTTCTTC. Encoded protein: CASRLAGVNEQFF.

The chain recombines TRBV7-7 with TRBJ2-5; a weak D match, TRBD1 (5 bases). The length of the CDR3 is 11 residues. Between the trimmed V and J ends, which lost 10 bases and 5 bases, there was a span of 11 bases. Germline values: CDR1 SSHAT, CDR2 FNYEAQ (reference sequence). The CDR3 region is CATRAGETQYF. CDR3 nucleotide sequence: TGTGCCACCAGGGCCGGGGAGACCCAGTACTTC.

This clonotype was picked up many times. This chain links TRBV20-1 with TRBJ2-3; 13 bases match TRBD2. The ends lost 6 bases at V and 0 bases at J; junction bases unmatched: 9. CDR3 length: 17 residues. Per germline, CDR1 DFQATT and CDR2 SNEGSKA (reference sequence). The CDR3 loop is CSAQLAGGPSSTDTQYF. The CDR3 DNA reads as TGCAGTGCACAACTAGCGGGAGGGCCATCTAGCACAGATACGCAGTATTTT.

This clonotype was picked up many times. V and J are TRBV5-1 and TRBJ2-5, with no clear D. From germline, CDR1 is SGHRS and CDR2 YFSETQ. This CDR3 is 13 amino acids long. V lost 0 bases and J 5 bases, leaving 8 bases between the germline ends. The CDR3 loop reads CASSLELWETQYF. The DNA for the CDR3 is TGCGCCAGCAGCTTGGAACTCTGGGAGACCCAGTACTTC.

This clonotype has at least ten counts. The genes are TRBV4-1 and TRBJ2-1; D might be TRBD2 (6 bases). The V end was cut by 4 bases, the J end by 9 bases, with 13 bases between. The CDR3 runs 13 residues. From germline, CDR1 is MGHRA and CDR2 YSYEKL. The CDR3 is CASSPRGGAEQFF. CDR3 bases: TGCGCCAGCAGCCCCAGAGGAGGGGCTGAGCAGTTCTTC.

With respect to this clonotype: This may be a read error: a much more frequent sequence differs by one nucleotide. The rearrangement links TRBV12-3 or TRBV12-4 to TRBJ2-7, with 10 bases aligning to TRBD1. CDR3 length equals 16 residues. In nucleotides, the CDR3 is TGTGTCAGCAGTTCCGTGACAGGGGGCAGCTCCTACGAGCAGTACTTC. Encoded protein: CVSSSVTGGSSYEQYF.

This clonotype has a count of ten or more. V usage is TRBV20-1 and J usage is TRBJ1-1; D call uncertain. CDR1 is DFQATT, CDR2 SNEGSKA, per germline (reference sequence). The CDR3 sequence is 15 residues long. The V and J ends lost 5 bases and 4 bases respectively, with 20 bases between them. The CDR3 region has the DNA TGCAGTGCTCTGGCCGGAGGGTCGGGTGGCACTGAAGCTTTCTTT. Protein product: CSALAGGSGGTEAFF.